The 7 T cell receptor beta chains presented below share a single source sample, sequenced in a study of vaccination effects on CD4 cells after COVID-19. For these receptors, no antigen is known. Some clones are missing from TCRdb's copy, which holds only in-frame ones; the method was immunoSEQ multiplex PCR. The sample includes about 79,000 clones, roughly 74% of them seen just once. Before sequencing, viral peptide pools were used by the ViraFEST assay to expand antigen-specific CD4+ T cells. It was after roughly ten days of culture that CD4+ T cells were isolated. The specimen was CD4+ T cells from PBMCs cultured with HCoV-229E spike peptides, collected before COVID-19 vaccination. The receptors stem from a human donor who received a COVID-19 vaccine.

This chain connects TRBV4-1 to TRBJ2-5, with TRBD2 identical over 8 bases. From germline, CDR1 is MGHRA and CDR2 YSYEKL. V lost 4 bases to trimming and J lost 5 bases; unmatched junction nucleotides: 9. CDR3 length: 15 residues. The CDR3 sequence is CASSPSPGGRETQYF. As DNA, the CDR3 is TGCGCCAGCAGCCCCTCGCCGGGGGGGCGGGAGACCCAGTACTTC.

This clone was seen once. The CDR3 DNA reads as TGTGCCAGCAGCCGGGGACAGGGAGGCTATGGCTACACCTTC. Amino acid sequence: CASSRGQGGYGYTF. V usage is TRBV6-5 and J usage is TRBJ1-2; TRBD1 matches 9 bases. Germline values: CDR1 MNHEY, CDR2 SVGAGI. V trimming: 6 bases; J trimming: 4 bases; junction bases outside the gene matches: 6. There are 14 residues in the CDR3.

The gene calls are TRBV5-8 and TRBJ1-5; no firm D call. V was pared by 10 bases and J by 0 bases, with 17 bases between. This CDR3 has 15 amino acids. CDR1 and CDR2 from the germline V gene are SGHTS and YDEGEE. The CDR3 nucleotides read TGTGCCTCAGCGCTTCGGCATTATAGCAATCAGCCCCAGCATTTT. It yields the protein CASALRHYSNQPQHF. Combining the CDR3 with reference TRBV5-8 and TRBJ1-5 gives the whole variable domain EAGVTQSPTHLIKTRGQQATLRCSPISGHTSVYWYQQALGLGLQFLLWYDEGEERNRGNFPPRFSGRQFPNYSSELNVNALELEDSALYLCASALRHYSNQPQHFGDGTRLSIL.

The CDR3: CASSRGALGETQYF. The CDR3, as DNA: TGCGCCAGCAGCCGGGGGGCCCTTGGGGAGACCCAGTACTTC. The chain joins TRBV4-3 to TRBJ2-5, with D tentatively TRBD1 or TRBD2 (6 bases each). Trimming pared 4 bases from V and 5 bases from J, leaving 14 bases between. From germline, CDR1 is LGHNA and CDR2 YSLEER. The CDR3 totals 14 residues.

The rearrangement uses TRBV5-1 and TRBJ1-1; TRBD1 matches at 7 bases. There are 14 residues in the CDR3. Germline loops: CDR1 SGHRS, CDR2 YFSETQ. V trimming: 0 bases; J trimming: 5 bases; junction bases outside the gene matches: 4. Here the CDR3 DNA reads TGCGCCAGCAGCTTGGGGAACAGGGGAACTGAAGCTTTCTTT. Amino acid sequence: CASSLGNRGTEAFF.

Concerning this clone: Distinct nucleotide sequences in the sample also encode this CDR3. The rearrangement uses TRBV24-1 and TRBJ2-3; TRBD1 aligns across 7 bases. This CDR3 region has 14 residues. J gave up 3 bases and V 3 bases, and 2 bases lay outside the gene matches. Germline CDR1 reads KGHDR; CDR2 reads SFDVKD. The CDR3 here is CATSDPTGTDTQYF. As DNA, the CDR3 is TGTGCCACCAGTGATCCGACAGGGACAGATACGCAGTATTTT.

The genes are TRBV2 and TRBJ1-5; 7 bases agree with TRBD1. CDR3 length: 15 amino acids. From germline, CDR1 is SNHLY and CDR2 FYNNEI. The V and J ends lost 5 bases and 0 bases, in that order; junction bases with no gene match: 4. DNA of the CDR3: TGTGCCAGCAGTCGACAGGGTTATAGCAATCAGCCCCAGCATTTT. The encoded protein is CASSRQGYSNQPQHF.